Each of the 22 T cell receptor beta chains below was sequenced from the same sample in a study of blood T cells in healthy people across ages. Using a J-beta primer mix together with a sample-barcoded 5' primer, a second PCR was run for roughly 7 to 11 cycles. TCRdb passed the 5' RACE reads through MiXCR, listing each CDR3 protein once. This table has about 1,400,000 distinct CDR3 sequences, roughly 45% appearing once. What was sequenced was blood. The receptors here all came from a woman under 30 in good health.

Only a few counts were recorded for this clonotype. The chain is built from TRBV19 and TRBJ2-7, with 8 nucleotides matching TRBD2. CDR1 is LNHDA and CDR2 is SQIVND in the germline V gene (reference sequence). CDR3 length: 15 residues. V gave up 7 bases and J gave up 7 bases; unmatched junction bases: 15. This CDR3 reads CASTLRGGLYNEQYF. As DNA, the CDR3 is TGTGCCAGTACCCTCCGGGGGGGCCTCTACAATGAGCAGTACTTC.

CDR3 DNA: TGCAGTGCTGAAGGACCAACTAGGGATGAGCAGTTCTTC. Encoded protein: CSAEGPTRDEQFF. The gene calls are TRBV20-1 and TRBJ2-1; the D gene is possibly TRBD2 (5 bases). CDR3 size: 13 residues. The ends were cut back, 5 bases at V and 8 bases at J, with 16 bases in the middle. Germline V gene lookup returns CDR1 DFQATT and CDR2 SNEGSKA (reference sequence).

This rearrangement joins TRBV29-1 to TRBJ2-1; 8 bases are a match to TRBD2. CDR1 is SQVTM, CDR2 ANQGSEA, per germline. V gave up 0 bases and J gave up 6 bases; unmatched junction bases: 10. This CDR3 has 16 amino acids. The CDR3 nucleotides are TGCAGCGTTGAAGATCAGAAGCGGGAGAATCGCAATGAGCAGTTCTTC. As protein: CSVEDQKRENRNEQFF.

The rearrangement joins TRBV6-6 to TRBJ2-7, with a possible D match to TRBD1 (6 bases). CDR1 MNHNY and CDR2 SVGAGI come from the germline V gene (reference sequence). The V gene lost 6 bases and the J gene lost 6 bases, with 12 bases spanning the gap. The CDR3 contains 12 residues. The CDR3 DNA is TGTGCCAGCAGAGCCCCAGGGGTCGAGCAGTACTTC. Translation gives CASRAPGVEQYF.

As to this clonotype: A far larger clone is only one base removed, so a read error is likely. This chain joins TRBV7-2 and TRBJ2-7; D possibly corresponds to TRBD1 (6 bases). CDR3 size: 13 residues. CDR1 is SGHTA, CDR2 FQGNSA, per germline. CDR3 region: CASSPGASYGQYF. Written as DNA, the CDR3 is TGTGCCAGCAGTCCAGGGGCCTCCTACGGGCAGTACTTC.

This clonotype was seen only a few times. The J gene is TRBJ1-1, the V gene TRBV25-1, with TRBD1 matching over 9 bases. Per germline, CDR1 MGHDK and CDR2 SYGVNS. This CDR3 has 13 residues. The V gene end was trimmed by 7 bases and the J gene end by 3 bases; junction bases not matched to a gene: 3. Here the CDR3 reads CASIRDRDTEAFF. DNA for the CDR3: TGTGCCAGCATTCGGGACAGGGACACTGAAGCTTTCTTT.

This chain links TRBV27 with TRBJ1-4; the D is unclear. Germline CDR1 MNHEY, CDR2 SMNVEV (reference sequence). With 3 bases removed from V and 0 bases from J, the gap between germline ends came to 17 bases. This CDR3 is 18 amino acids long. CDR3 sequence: CASSFLGIYGATNEKLFF. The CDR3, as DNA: TGTGCCAGCAGTTTTTTGGGGATTTACGGTGCAACTAATGAAAAACTGTTTTTT.

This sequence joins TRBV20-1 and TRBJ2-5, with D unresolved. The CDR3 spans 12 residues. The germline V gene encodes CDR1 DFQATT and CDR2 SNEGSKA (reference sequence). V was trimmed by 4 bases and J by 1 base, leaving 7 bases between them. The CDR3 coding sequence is TGCAGTGCTACGTCAGGCCAAGAGACCCAGTACTTC. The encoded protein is CSATSGQETQYF.

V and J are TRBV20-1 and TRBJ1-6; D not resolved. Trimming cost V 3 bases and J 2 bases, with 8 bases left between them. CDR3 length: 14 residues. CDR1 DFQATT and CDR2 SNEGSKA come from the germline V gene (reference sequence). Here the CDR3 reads CSASRAAYNSPLHF. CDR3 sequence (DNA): TGCAGTGCTAGTCGGGCAGCCTATAATTCACCCCTCCACTTT.

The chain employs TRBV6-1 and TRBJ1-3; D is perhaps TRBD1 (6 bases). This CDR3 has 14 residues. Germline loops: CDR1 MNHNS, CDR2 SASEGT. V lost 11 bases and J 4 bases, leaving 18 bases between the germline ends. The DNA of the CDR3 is TGTGCCGTCCGACAGGCAACTGCCGGAAACACCATATATTTT. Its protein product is CAVRQATAGNTIYF.

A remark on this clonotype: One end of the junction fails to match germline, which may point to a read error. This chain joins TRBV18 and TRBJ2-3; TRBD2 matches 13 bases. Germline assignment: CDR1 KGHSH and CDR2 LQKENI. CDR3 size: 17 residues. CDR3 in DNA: TGTGCCGGCTCACCAACCGGACTAGCGGGAGCAGTAGATACGCAGTATTTT. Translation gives CAGSPTGLAGAVDTQYF.

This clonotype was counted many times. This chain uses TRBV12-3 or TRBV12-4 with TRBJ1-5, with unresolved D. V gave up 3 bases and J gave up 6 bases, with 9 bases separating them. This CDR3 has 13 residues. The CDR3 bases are TGTGCCAGCAGTTTTCGGTCTGGTCAGCCCCAGCATTTT. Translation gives CASSFRSGQPQHF.

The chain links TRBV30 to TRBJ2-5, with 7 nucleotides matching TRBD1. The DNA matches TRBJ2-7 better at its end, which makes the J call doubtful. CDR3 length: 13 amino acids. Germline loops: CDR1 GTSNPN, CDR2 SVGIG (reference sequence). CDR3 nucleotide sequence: TGTGCCTGGAGGAAGACAGGGTCACACGAGCAGTACTTC. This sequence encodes CAWRKTGSHEQYF.

The CDR3 DNA sequence: TGTGCCAGCAGCGGAGTCGGTTATAGCACAGATACGCAGTATTTT. Its translation: CASSGVGYSTDTQYF. The rearrangement links TRBV7-2 to TRBJ2-3; D is unresolved. CDR1 SGHTA and CDR2 FQGNSA come from the germline V gene. V shed 5 bases and J shed 0 bases, with 12 bases lying between them. CDR3 length: 15 amino acids.

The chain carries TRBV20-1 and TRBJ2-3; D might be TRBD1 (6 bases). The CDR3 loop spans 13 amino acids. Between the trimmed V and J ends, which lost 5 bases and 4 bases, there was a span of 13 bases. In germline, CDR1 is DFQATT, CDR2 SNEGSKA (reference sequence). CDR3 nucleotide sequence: TGCAGTGCTCGTCGGACAGAACCAGATACGCAGTATTTT. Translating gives CSARRTEPDTQYF.

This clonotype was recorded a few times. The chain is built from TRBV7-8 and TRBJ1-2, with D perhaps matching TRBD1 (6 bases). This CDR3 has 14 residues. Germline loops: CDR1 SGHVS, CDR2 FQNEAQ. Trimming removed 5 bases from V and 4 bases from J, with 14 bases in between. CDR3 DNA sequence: TGTGCCAGCAGCGTGCGGGACACCCCCTATGGCTACACCTTC. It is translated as CASSVRDTPYGYTF.

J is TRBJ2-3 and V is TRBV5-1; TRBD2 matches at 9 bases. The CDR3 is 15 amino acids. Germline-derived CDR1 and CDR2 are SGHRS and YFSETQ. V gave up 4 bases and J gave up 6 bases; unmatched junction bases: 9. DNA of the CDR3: TGCGCCAGCAGCACGGAAGCGGGAGGACGGGATACGCAGTATTTT. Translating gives CASSTEAGGRDTQYF.

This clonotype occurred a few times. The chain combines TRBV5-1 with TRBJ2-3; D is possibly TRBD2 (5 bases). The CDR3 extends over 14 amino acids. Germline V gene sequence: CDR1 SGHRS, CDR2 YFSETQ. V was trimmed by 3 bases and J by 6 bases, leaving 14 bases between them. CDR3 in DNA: TGCGCCAGCAGCTCCAGCGGCCTCAGGGATACGCAGTATTTT. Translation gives CASSSSGLRDTQYF. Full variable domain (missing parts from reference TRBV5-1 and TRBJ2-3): KAGVTQTPRYLIKTRGQQVTLSCSPISGHRSVSWYQQTPGQGLQFLFEYFSETQRNKGNFPGRFSGRQFSNSRSEMNVSTLELGDSALYLCASSSSGLRDTQYFGPGTRLTVL.

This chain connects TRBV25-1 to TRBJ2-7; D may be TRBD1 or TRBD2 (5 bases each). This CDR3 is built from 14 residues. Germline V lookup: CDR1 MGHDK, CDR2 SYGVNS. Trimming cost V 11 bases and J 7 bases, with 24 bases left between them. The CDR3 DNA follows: TGTGCCTCCGGGGCGGAGGCCCTCTACAATGAGCAGTACTTC. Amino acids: CASGAEALYNEQYF.

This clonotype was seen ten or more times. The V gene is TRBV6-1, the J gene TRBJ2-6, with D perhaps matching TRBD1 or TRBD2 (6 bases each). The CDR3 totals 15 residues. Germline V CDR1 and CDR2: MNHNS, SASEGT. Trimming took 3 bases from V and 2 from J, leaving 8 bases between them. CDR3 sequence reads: CASSEGGAGANVLTF. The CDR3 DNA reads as TGTGCCAGCAGTGAGGGGGGCGCTGGGGCCAACGTCCTGACTTTC.

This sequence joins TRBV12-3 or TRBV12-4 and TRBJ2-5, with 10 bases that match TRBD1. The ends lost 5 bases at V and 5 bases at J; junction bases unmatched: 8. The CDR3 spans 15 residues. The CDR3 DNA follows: TGTGCCAGCAGTCCCCCGGACAGGGGGATCGAGACCCAGTACTTC. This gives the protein CASSPPDRGIETQYF.

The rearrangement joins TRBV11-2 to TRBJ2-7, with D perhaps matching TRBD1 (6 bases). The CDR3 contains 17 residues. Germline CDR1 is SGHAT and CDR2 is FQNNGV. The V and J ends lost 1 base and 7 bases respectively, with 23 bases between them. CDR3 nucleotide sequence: TGTGCCAGCAGCTTAGCACGGCTCTACAGGGTTCGAGATGAGCAGTACTTC. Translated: CASSLARLYRVRDEQYF.